The 16 T cell receptor beta chains given below trace back to one sample, sequenced in a study of identical twins. TCRdb re-derived calls from the 5' RACE reads in MiXCR, one entry per CDR3 protein. The table records roughly 630,000 distinct CDR3 sequences, roughly 7.2% of them present only once. The data were also submitted as part of a second study, on yellow fever vaccine responses in identical twins.

The sequencing sample was made of PBMCs. The source of these receptors is a woman aged 18-35 years in good health.

In its sample, this clonotype was seen many times. This sequence joins TRBV10-3 and TRBJ2-7; TRBD1 matches 7 bases. Germline V gene sequence: CDR1 ENHRY, CDR2 SYGVKD. The CDR3 totals 13 residues. The junction had 2 bases not matched to a gene; V was cut back by 6 bases and J by 0 bases. CDR3 amino acids: CAISGDSSYEQYV. The DNA for the CDR3 is TGTGCCATCAGCGGGGACAGCTCCTACGAGCAGTACGTC.

This clonotype was seen a handful of times. This chain links TRBV4-1 with TRBJ2-5; 7 bases are a match to TRBD2. The CDR3 consists of 15 residues. J was trimmed by 4 bases and V by 4 bases; bases with no gene match: 9. Per germline, CDR1 MGHRA and CDR2 YSYEKL. The CDR3, as DNA: TGCGCCAGCAGCCCGACGACTAGCTCGGCAGAGACCCAGTACTTC. Protein: CASSPTTSSAETQYF.

The rearrangement links TRBV14 to TRBJ1-1, with D maybe TRBD1 (5 bases). CDR3 length: 14 amino acids. CDR1 is SGHDN, CDR2 FVKESK, per germline. The V and J ends lost 4 bases and 2 bases respectively, with 11 bases between them. The CDR3 coding sequence is TGTGCCAGCAGCCGTAACAGGAGAAACACTGAAGCTTTCTTT. Amino acid sequence: CASSRNRRNTEAFF. The variable domain in full, completed from reference TRBV14 and TRBJ1-1, reads EAGVTQFPSHSVIEKGQTVTLRCDPISGHDNLYWYRRVMGKEIKFLLHFVKESKQDESGMPNNRFLAERTGGTYSTLKVQPAELEDSGVYFCASSRNRRNTEAFFGQGTRLTVV.

As regards this clonotype: At one end the junction does not follow the germline gene, possibly because of a read error. The CDR3 coding sequence is TGCAGTGTTAGAGGTGGGGTGTCTAGCACAGATACGCAGTATTTT. The encoded protein is CSVRGGVSSTDTQYF. This rearrangement joins TRBV20-1 to TRBJ2-3; no firm D call. CDR1 DFQATT and CDR2 SNEGSKA come from the germline V gene (reference sequence). This CDR3 contains 15 residues.

This clonotype has a handful of counts. The chain uses TRBV12-3 or TRBV12-4 and TRBJ2-1; 8 bases fit TRBD1. The CDR3 length is 15 residues. V lost 5 bases, J lost 5 bases, and 8 bases stayed unmatched. The CDR3 DNA is TGTGCCAGCAGTCCCCGACAGGGGACAAACAATGAGCAGTTCTTC. It codes for CASSPRQGTNNEQFF.

In this sample, this clonotype turned up many times. This CDR3 reads CASSRNLQHEAFF. The DNA for the CDR3 is TGTGCCAGCAGCCGAAACCTCCAACACGAAGCTTTCTTT. This chain uses TRBV3-1 with TRBJ1-1; D unresolved. The CDR3 runs 13 residues. Trimming removed 4 bases at V and 8 bases at J, with 14 bases between. CDR1 and CDR2 (germline): LGHDT, YNNKEL (reference sequence).

The chain joins TRBV27 to TRBJ2-2; a weak D match, TRBD2 (5 bases). From germline, CDR1 is MNHEY and CDR2 SMNVEV (reference sequence). Trimming stripped 6 bases from V and 6 bases from J, with 14 bases between. The CDR3 covers 14 residues. The CDR3 spells CASRFGVFSGELFF. In DNA form, the CDR3 reads TGTGCCAGCAGATTCGGGGTCTTCTCCGGGGAGCTGTTTTTT.

This clonotype was recorded only once. A single base separates this from a much larger clone, so it may be a read error. The chain recombines TRBV5-5 with TRBJ1-5, with a weak D call TRBD1 (5 bases). CDR3 size: 15 residues. Germline V lookup: CDR1 SGHKS, CDR2 YYEKEE (reference sequence). The CDR3 region is CASSPGTDSNHPQHF. The CDR3 DNA reads as TGTGCCAGCAGCCCAGGGACCGATAGCAATCATCCCCAGCATTTT.

The sample holds many counts of this clonotype. V is TRBV5-1 and J is TRBJ2-3, with 7 bases aligning to TRBD2. The CDR3 extends over 15 amino acids. In germline, CDR1 is SGHRS, CDR2 YFSETQ. V lost 2 bases to trimming and J lost 6 bases; unmatched junction nucleotides: 9. The CDR3 spells CASSFRGGSGDTQYF. The CDR3 DNA is TGCGCCAGCAGCTTCCGGGGCGGGAGTGGCGATACGCAGTATTTT.

V usage is TRBV28 and J usage is TRBJ1-1; the D is unclear. The CDR3 consists of 11 residues. Germline lookup yields CDR1 MDHEN and CDR2 SYDVKM. Trimming stripped 9 bases from V and 1 base from J, with 6 bases between. CDR3 sequence: CASYRNTEAFF. In nucleotides, the CDR3 is TGTGCCAGTTACAGGAACACTGAAGCTTTCTTT.

V is TRBV4-1 and J is TRBJ1-4; no firm D call. This CDR3 region has 13 residues. The V end was cut by 0 bases, the J end by 4 bases, with 3 bases between. Germline V gives CDR1 MGHRA, CDR2 YSYEKL. CDR3 DNA: TGCGCCAGCAGCCAAGAGTATAATGAAAAACTGTTTTTT. Protein sequence: CASSQEYNEKLFF.

This clonotype occurred many times. The rearrangement joins TRBV7-9 to TRBJ1-1; D remains unclear. Germline-derived CDR1 and CDR2 are SEHNR and FQNEAQ (reference sequence). The ends were cut back, 8 bases at V and 1 base at J, with 11 bases in the middle. CDR3 length: 13 residues. CDR3: CASHQDSNTEAFF. For the CDR3, the DNA is TGTGCCAGCCACCAAGACTCGAACACTGAAGCTTTCTTT.

The chain employs TRBV11-2 and TRBJ2-6; 11 bases are a match to TRBD1. With 3 bases clipped from V and 4 bases from J, the junction kept 11 bases outside the gene matches. Looked up from germline, CDR1 is SGHAT and CDR2 is FQNNGV. There are 19 residues in the CDR3. CDR3 sequence reads: CASSLGTGGKYSGANVLTF. The CDR3 coding sequence is TGTGCCAGCAGCTTGGGGACAGGGGGAAAGTATTCCGGGGCCAACGTCCTGACTTTC. The full variable domain, in which reference TRBV11-2 and TRBJ2-6 provide the parts outside the CDR3, is EAGVAQSPRYKIIEKRQSVAFWCNPISGHATLYWYQQILGQGPKLLIQFQNNGVVDDSQLPKDRFSAERLKGVDSTLKIQPAKLEDSAVYLCASSLGTGGKYSGANVLTFGAGSRLTVL.

This clonotype was seen ten or more times. Here the CDR3 reads CASSLGTSGQETQYF. The CDR3 nucleotides read TGCGCCAGCAGCTTGGGGACTAGCGGACAAGAGACCCAGTACTTC. The chain has TRBV5-1 and TRBJ2-5; TRBD2 aligns across 10 bases. With 0 bases clipped from V and 2 bases from J, the junction kept 1 base outside the gene matches. Germline V gene sequence: CDR1 SGHRS, CDR2 YFSETQ. This CDR3 is built from 15 residues.

This rearrangement joins TRBV6-1 to TRBJ2-5, with no clear D. The CDR3 extends over 12 amino acids. Per germline, CDR1 MNHNS and CDR2 SASEGT. Trimming took 3 bases from V and 5 from J, leaving 7 bases between them. CDR3 region: CASSDPLETQYF. For the CDR3, the DNA is TGTGCCAGCAGTGATCCCCTGGAGACCCAGTACTTC.

The chain has TRBV5-1 and TRBJ2-1; 7 nucleotides agree with TRBD1. In germline, CDR1 is SGHRS, CDR2 YFSETQ. V lost 3 bases, J lost 5 bases, and 5 bases stayed unmatched. The CDR3 runs to 14 residues. CDR3 nucleotides: TGCGCCAGCAGCTCGGGACAGTTTAACAATGAGCAGTTCTTC. Translating it yields CASSSGQFNNEQFF.